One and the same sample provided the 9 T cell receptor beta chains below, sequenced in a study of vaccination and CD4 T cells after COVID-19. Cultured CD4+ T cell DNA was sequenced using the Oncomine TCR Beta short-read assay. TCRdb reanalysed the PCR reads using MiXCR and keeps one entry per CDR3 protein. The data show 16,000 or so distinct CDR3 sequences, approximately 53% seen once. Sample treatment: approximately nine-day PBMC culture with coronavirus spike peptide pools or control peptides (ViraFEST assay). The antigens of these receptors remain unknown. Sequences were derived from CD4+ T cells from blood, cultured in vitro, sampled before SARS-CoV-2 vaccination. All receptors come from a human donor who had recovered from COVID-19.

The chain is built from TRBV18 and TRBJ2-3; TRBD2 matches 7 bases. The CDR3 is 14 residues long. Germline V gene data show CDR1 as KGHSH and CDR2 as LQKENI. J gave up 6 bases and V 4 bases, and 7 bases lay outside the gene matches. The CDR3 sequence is CASSRRREKDTQYF. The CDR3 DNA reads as TGTGCCAGCTCACGTCGGCGGGAGAAGGATACGCAGTATTTT.

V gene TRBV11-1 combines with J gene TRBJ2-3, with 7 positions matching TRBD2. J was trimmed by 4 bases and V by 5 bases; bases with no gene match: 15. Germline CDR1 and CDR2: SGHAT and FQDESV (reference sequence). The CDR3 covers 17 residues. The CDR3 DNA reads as TGTGCCAGCAGCCGATCCTTAGCGGGTAGATCCCCAGATACGCAGTATTTT. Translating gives CASSRSLAGRSPDTQYF.

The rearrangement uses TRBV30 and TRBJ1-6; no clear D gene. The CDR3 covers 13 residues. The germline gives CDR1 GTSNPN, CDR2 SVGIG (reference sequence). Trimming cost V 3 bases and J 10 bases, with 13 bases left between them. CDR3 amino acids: CAWRSGGYSPLHF. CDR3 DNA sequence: TGTGCCTGGAGAAGCGGAGGATACTCACCCCTCCACTTT.

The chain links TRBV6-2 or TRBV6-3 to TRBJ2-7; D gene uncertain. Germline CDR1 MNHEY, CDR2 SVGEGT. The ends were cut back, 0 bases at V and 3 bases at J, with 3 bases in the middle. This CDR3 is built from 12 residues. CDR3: CASSYSSYEQYF. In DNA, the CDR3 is TGTGCCAGCAGTTACTCAAGCTACGAGCAGTACTTC.

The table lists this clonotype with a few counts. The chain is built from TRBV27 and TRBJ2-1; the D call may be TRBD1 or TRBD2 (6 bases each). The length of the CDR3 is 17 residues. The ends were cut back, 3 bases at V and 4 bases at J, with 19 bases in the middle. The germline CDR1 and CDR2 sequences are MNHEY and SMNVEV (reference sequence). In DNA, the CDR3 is TGTGCCAGCAGTTTTCTTTCTTCGGGGGCCTCATACAATGAGCAGTTCTTC. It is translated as CASSFLSSGASYNEQFF.

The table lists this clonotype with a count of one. The CDR3 reads CASRGLNSPLHF. CDR3 nucleotide sequence: TGTGCCAGCAGGGGGCTAAATTCACCCCTCCACTTT. The chain recombines TRBV28 with TRBJ1-6; D is perhaps TRBD1 (5 bases). The V end was cut by 6 bases, the J end by 7 bases, with 7 bases between. Germline V CDR1 and CDR2: MDHEN, SYDVKM. This CDR3 spans 12 amino acids.

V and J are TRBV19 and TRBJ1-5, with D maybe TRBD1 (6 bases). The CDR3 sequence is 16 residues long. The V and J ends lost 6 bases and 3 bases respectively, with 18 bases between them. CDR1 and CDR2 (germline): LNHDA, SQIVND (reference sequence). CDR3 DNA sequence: TGTGCCAGTAGCCTTACAGGGTGGGGTCTCAATCAGCCCCAGCATTTT. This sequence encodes CASSLTGWGLNQPQHF. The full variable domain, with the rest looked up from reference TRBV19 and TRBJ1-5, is DGGITQSPKYLFRKEGQNVTLSCEQNLNHDAMYWYRQDPGQGLRLIYYSQIVNDFQKGDIAEGYSVSREKKESFPLTVTSAQKNPTAFYLCASSLTGWGLNQPQHFGDGTRLSIL.

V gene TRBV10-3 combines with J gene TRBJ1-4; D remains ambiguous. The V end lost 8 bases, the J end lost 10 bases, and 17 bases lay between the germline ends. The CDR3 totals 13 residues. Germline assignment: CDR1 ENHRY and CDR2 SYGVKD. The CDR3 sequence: CAIRDGGTGKLFF. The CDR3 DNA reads TGTGCCATCCGAGATGGAGGCACGGGAAAACTGTTTTTT.

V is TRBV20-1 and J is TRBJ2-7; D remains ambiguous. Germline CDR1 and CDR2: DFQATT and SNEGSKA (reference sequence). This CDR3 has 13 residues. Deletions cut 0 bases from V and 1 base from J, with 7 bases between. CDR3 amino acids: CSARDTGSYEQYF. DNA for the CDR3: TGCAGTGCTAGAGATACCGGATCCTACGAGCAGTACTTC.